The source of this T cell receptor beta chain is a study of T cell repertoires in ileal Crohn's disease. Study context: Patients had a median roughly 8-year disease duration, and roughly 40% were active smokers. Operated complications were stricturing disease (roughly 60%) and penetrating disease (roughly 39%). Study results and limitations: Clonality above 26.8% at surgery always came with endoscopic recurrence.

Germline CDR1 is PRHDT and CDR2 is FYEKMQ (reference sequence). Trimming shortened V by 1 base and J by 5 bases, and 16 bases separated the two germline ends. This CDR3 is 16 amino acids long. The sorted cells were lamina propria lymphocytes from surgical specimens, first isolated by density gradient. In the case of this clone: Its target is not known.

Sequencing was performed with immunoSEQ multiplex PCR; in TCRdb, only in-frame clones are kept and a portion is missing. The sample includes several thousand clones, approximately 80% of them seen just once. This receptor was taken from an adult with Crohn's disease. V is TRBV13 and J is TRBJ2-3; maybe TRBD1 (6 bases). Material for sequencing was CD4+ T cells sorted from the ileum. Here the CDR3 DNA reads TGTGCCAGCAGCTTAGCAGGCGCAGGGGTAGGAGATACGCAGTATTTT. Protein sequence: CASSLAGAGVGDTQYF.